This TCR beta chain came from a study of memory CD4+ T cells and cytomegalovirus serostatus. Study at large: Of the healthy Belgian adults, eight or nine were CMV seropositive and 20 to 30 seronegative.

The CDR3 is 15 amino acids. Trimming left V 5 bases short and J 1 base short, with 14 bases between. Germline CDR1 and CDR2: SGHNT and YYREEE (reference sequence). Methods used by the authors: After removing out-of-frame reads, around 2,100,000 distinct TCRbeta sequences remained. Profiling relied on immunoSEQ multiplex PCR, and the TCRdb table lists in-frame clones only, not all of them. D and trimming come from the DNA, and the V and J calls and clone size come from that table. The repertoire holds about 29,000 clones, about 80% seen once, with 0.68% in the top ten. Single viable CD3+CD4+CD8-CD45RO+ cells were sorted as the memory CD4+ T cells.

The specimen was memory CD4+ T cells from blood. The sequence derives from an adult in good health and CMV-seronegative. The V gene is TRBV5-4, the J gene TRBJ2-3; tentatively, D is TRBD2 (5 bases). The CDR3 coding sequence is TGTGCCAGCAGACCGGGGTACTCTGGCACAGATACGCAGTATTTT. This codes for CASRPGYSGTDTQYF.